This is a list of T cell receptor beta chains from one sample in a study of cytomegalovirus exposure and HLA in healthy donors. TCRdb's table, derived via immunoSEQ multiplex PCR, lists solely in-frame clones and lacks some. This table holds some 220,000 clones, roughly 85% found once. Sequencing input: PBMCs. The receptors were gathered from a girl aged 2 to 9 in good health and CMV-seronegative. Both conserved end residues are part of each CDR3. A D gene is named only where the DNA matches it firmly. Clone size, where shown, is once, few, many, or a class for clones that have expanded.

TRBV30	TRBD1	.	TRBJ1-3	TGTGCCTGGAGTGTAAGGGGTGGGGACAGCTCTGGAAACACCATATATTTT	CAWSVRGGDSSGNTIYF
TRBV7-7	.	once	TRBJ1-1	TGTGCCAGCAGCTTAGCACAGGGAACTGAAGCTTTCTTT	CASSLAQGTEAFF
TRBV7-9	TRBD2	.	TRBJ2-7	TGTGCCAGCAGCCCCGGACTAGCACCGGCTATCGTCTCCTACGAGCAGTACTTC	CASSPGLAPAIVSYEQYF
TRBV7-9	TRBD1	.	TRBJ1-5	TGTGCCAGCAGCCCTACAGGGGGCGAGGGTCAGCCCCAGCATTTT	CASSPTGGEGQPQHF
TRBV4-1	TRBD2	.	TRBJ2-7	TGCGCCAGCAGCCAAGATGGGCTAGCGGGATCCTACGAGCAGTACTTC	CASSQDGLAGSYEQYF
TRBV2	.	.	TRBJ1-3	TGTGCCAGCAGTGAGGCCGTCTCTGGAAACACCATATATTTT	CASSEAVSGNTIYF
TRBV7-6	TRBD2	once	TRBJ2-5	TGTGCCAGCAGCTTTGGCGGGGGGGAGGCCCAGTACTTC	CASSFGGGEAQYF
TRBV6-1	.	.	TRBJ2-7	TGTGCCAGCAGTTCACAGGTGACCTACGAGCAGTACTTC	CASSSQVTYEQYF
TRBV19	TRBD1	once	TRBJ1-5	TGTGCCAGTAGTATCTCGGGACAGGGGAATCAGCCCCAGCATTTT	CASSISGQGNQPQHF
TRBV5-4	.	.	TRBJ2-7	TGTGCCAGCAGCCCAGGGCAGTACTCCTACGAGCAGTACTTC	CASSPGQYSYEQYF
TRBV18	TRBD2	.	TRBJ2-5	TGTGCCAGCTCACCGAAAGCTAGCTCGGGGGGGCGTGAGACCCAGTACTTC	CASSPKASSGGRETQYF
TRBV9	.	.	TRBJ2-1	TGTGCCAGCAGCGTAGGCGTTTACAATGAGCAGTTCTTC	CASSVGVYNEQFF
TRBV6-5	.	.	TRBJ2-5	TGTGCCAGCAGTTACCGGAACGCGGGGCAAGAGACCCAGTACTTC	CASSYRNAGQETQYF
TRBV4-2	TRBD2	.	TRBJ2-1	TGTGCCAGCAGCCAAGCTACCATTAGCGGGGGTGCCTCCCATGAGCAGTTCTTC	CASSQATISGGASHEQFF
TRBV5-4	TRBD2	.	TRBJ2-1	TGTGCCAGCAGCCAAGCCAGACTAGCGGACTCCTACAATGAGCAGTTCTTC	CASSQARLADSYNEQFF
TRBV7-8	.	.	TRBJ2-4	TGTGCCAGCAGCTTACCGGGAGCCAAAAACATTCAGTACTTC	CASSLPGAKNIQYF
TRBV9	TRBD1	.	TRBJ1-1	TGTGCCAGCAGCGTCGGGACAGTCAACGCTGAAGCTTTCTTT	CASSVGTVNAEAFF
TRBV19	TRBD1	.	TRBJ1-6	TGTGCCAGTACCTCGACAGGGGGCAATAGTTCACCCCTCCACTTT	CASTSTGGNSSPLHF
TRBV30	.	.	TRBJ1-1	TGTGCCACGGGGGGCAGAACCATGAACACTGAAGCTTTCTTT	CATGGRTMNTEAFF
TRBV9	TRBD2	.	TRBJ2-1	TGTGCCAGCAGCGTAGGAGCTAGCGGGAGCTCCTACAATGAGCAGTTCTTC	CASSVGASGSSYNEQFF
TRBV29-1	.	.	TRBJ1-2	TGCAGCACCCGACTACTACAGGGAGCGGACTATGGCTACACCTTC	CSTRLLQGADYGYTF
TRBV5-8	.	.	TRBJ2-7	TGTGCCAGCAGCTCACGCCGGAGGGTTAAATACGAGCAGTACTTC	CASSSRRRVKYEQYF
TRBV7-9	TRBD1	.	TRBJ1-1	TGTGCCAGCAGCTCCGAACAGGGGACCGCTGAAGCTTTCTTT	CASSSEQGTAEAFF
TRBV21-1	.	.	TRBJ1-1	TGTGCCAGCAGCAAAGACGTCCGACAGGGTTTCTTT	CASSKDVRQGFF
TRBV10-2	.	.	TRBJ2-5	TGCGCCAGCAGTGAGTCACCCATGTACCAACAGAAACAAGAGACCCAGTACTTC	CASSESPMYQQKQETQYF
TRBV19	TRBD1	.	TRBJ2-5	TGTGCCAGCGGGACAGGGGGTGCAGAGACCCAGTACTTC	CASGTGGAETQYF